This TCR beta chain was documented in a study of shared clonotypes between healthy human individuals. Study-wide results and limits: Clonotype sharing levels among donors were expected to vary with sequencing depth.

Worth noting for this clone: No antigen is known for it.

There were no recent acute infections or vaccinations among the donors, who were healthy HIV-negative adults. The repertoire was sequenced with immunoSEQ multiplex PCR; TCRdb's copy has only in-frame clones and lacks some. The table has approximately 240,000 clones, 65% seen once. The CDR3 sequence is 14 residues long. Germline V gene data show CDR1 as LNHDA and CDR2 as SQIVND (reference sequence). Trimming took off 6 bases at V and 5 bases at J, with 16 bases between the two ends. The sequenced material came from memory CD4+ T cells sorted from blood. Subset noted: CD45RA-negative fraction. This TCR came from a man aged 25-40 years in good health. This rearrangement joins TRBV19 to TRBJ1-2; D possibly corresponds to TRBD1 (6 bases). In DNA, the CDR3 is TGTGCCAGTAGGCTGGACAGTTACCAATATGGCTACACCTTC. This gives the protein CASRLDSYQYGYTF.